This T cell receptor beta chain was recorded in a study of T cells after yellow fever vaccination. V trimming: 4 bases; J trimming: 8 bases; junction bases outside the gene matches: 7. There are 16 residues in the CDR3. In germline, CDR1 is SGHDT, CDR2 YYEEEE. Template-switching 5'RACE yielded the TCR cDNA; a universal primer site and UMIs were added in the process. TCRdb re-called the 5' RACE reads with MiXCR, one entry per CDR3 protein. Found here are roughly 56,000 distinct CDR3 sequences, 5.5% to 6% of them singletons; the top ten hold roughly 30%. Study-wide results and caveats: A faster peak, day 5 versus 15, was reached by the weaker secondary response. Clonotype sharing between CD4 and CD8 compartments was small. A large majority of primary-vaccination clones showed up again after the booster (about 97% CD4, 75% to 90% CD8).

This chain uses TRBV5-6 with TRBJ2-3; 16 bases fit TRBD2. This TCR was recovered from a man younger than 35 who received the YFV17D yellow fever vaccine. The sample in question was PBMCs, either bulk or a sorted T-cell subset (CD4+, CD8+, memory, or dextramer-sorted; not recorded which), obtained on the day of the yellow fever booster vaccination. The CDR3 sequence: CASSPGTSGGAGTQYF. For the CDR3, the DNA is TGTGCCAGCAGCCCGGGGACTAGCGGGGGGGCCGGTACGCAGTATTTT.